This T cell receptor beta chain was recovered during a study of CD8 T cells in Susac syndrome. TEMRA cells were enriched by FACS, while CD8+ and CD4+ T cells were obtained through a negative isolation that was performed magnetically. Random-hexamer reverse transcription was applied to roughly 0.5 to 1 ug RNA. It was immunoSEQ multiplex PCR that amplified TCR beta CDR3 across 54 Vbeta and 13 Jbeta. TCRdb reprocessed the immunoSEQ multiplex PCR reads via MiXCR and lists one record per CDR3 protein. The profile shows some 300,000 distinct CDR3 sequences, more than 75% of them singletons. V dropped 3 bases and J dropped 2 bases, with 17 bases sitting between them. Germline values: CDR1 SGHTA, CDR2 FQGNSA. CDR3 length: 16 residues.

This sequence joins TRBV7-2 and TRBJ2-7; no definite D call. The sample comprised CD8+ T cells from PBMCs. This TCR derives from a human donor with multiple sclerosis. DNA for the CDR3: TGTGCCAGCAGCTTCGGAGAAGACGGAGCCCCCTACGAGCAGTACTTC. It is translated as CASSFGEDGAPYEQYF.